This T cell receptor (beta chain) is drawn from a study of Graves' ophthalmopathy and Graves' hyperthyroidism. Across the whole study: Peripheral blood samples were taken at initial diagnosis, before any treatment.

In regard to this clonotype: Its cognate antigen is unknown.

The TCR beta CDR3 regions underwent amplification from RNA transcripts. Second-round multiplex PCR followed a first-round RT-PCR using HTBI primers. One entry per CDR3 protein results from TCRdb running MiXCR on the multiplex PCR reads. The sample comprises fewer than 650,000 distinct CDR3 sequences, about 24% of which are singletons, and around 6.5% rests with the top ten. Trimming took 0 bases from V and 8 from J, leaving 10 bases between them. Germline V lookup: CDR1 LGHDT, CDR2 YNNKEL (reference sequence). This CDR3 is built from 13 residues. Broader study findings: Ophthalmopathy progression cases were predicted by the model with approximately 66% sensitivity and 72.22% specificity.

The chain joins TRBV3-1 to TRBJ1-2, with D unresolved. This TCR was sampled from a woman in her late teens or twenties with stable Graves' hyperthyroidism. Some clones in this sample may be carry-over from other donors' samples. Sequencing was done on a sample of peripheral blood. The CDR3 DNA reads TGTGCCAGCAGCCAAGATCGGCGGAGCGGCTACACCTTC. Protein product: CASSQDRRSGYTF.